This T cell receptor beta chain was profiled in a study of HIV-infected patients and healthy controls. Follow-up blood was drawn about 14 weeks, roughly three months, after antiretroviral therapy began. All unsorted peripheral T cells were captured because whole blood was used without fractionation. CDR3 length equals 13 residues. V dropped 5 bases and J dropped 6 bases, with 14 bases sitting between them. CDR1 and CDR2 (germline): MDHEN, SYDVKM. This clonotype was counted many times. No antigen is known for it. Study-wide points: CDR3 sharing between individuals was lower in HIV-infected patients than in healthy controls. Compared with controls, mean Gini indices were significantly raised in HIV-infected repertoires, possibly indicating oligoclonality. Healthy controls carried many MAIT alpha-chain CDR3s, while HIV+ repertoires had few.

500 ng RNA was reverse transcribed with alpha and beta constant-region primers. Separate chain-specific third strand synthesis with multiplexing indices produced the alpha and beta libraries. The cDNA received a 5' RACE adapter containing a random hexamer plus an SP2 sequencing primer site. TCRdb processed the 5' RACE reads anew with MiXCR; each CDR3 protein has one entry. The data contain roughly 20,000 distinct CDR3 sequences, more than 7.5% of them seen just once; the ten biggest clones take up 21%. The source of this sequence is an adult with HIV infection. Material: blood, obtained during antiretroviral therapy. This chain uses TRBV28 with TRBJ2-7; tentatively, D is TRBD1 (6 bases). CDR3 protein: CASSPLSGVEQYF. The CDR3 DNA is TGTGCCAGCAGTCCCCTATCAGGGGTCGAGCAGTACTTC.